This passage covers 8 T cell receptor beta chains from one sample sequenced in a study of cytomegalovirus exposure and HLA in healthy donors. Use of 60 Vbeta and 13 Jbeta primers characterized the PCR. The method was immunoSEQ multiplex PCR; TCRdb's version includes in-frame clones alone and lacks a portion of them. The data show approximately 150,000 clones, approximately 76% seen once. The sequenced sample consisted of PBMCs. Receptors originate from a man in his sixties in good health and CMV-seronegative.

The rearrangement joins TRBV7-2 to TRBJ2-3, with TRBD2 identical over 7 bases. Per germline, CDR1 SGHTA and CDR2 FQGNSA. V shed 4 bases and J 2 bases; nucleotides not matched to a gene: 9. The CDR3 sequence is 16 residues long. Here the CDR3 DNA reads TGTGCCAGCAGCTGGCGGGGGAGCCCATCCACAGATACGCAGTATTTT. Translated: CASSWRGSPSTDTQYF.

This sequence joins TRBV5-6 and TRBJ1-3, with 7 bases aligning to TRBD1. Trimming cost V 0 bases and J 2 bases; bases outside gene matches: 2. CDR3 length: 15 amino acids. CDR1 and CDR2 (germline): SGHDT, YYEEEE. CDR3 loop: CASSLGGGTGNTIYF. DNA of the CDR3: TGTGCCAGCAGCTTGGGAGGGGGCACTGGAAACACCATATATTTT.

The V and J genes are TRBV27 and TRBJ2-6; D ambiguous. V was cut by 2 bases and J by 0 bases, with 5 bases left in between. CDR1 and CDR2 from the germline V gene are MNHEY and SMNVEV (reference sequence). There are 15 residues in the CDR3. DNA for the CDR3: TGTGCCAGCAGTTTACTTAGCTCTGGGGCCAACGTCCTGACTTTC. Translation gives CASSLLSSGANVLTF.

The chain links TRBV5-1 to TRBJ2-3, with 8 bases that match TRBD2. Trimming removed 6 bases from V and 3 bases from J; junction bases left unmatched: 6. Germline values: CDR1 SGHRS, CDR2 YFSETQ. This CDR3 contains 14 residues. As DNA, the CDR3 is TGCGCCAGCAACAATGGCGGGGGGACAGATACGCAGTATTTT. Translation: CASNNGGGTDTQYF. Combining the CDR3 with reference TRBV5-1 and TRBJ2-3 gives the whole variable domain KAGVTQTPRYLIKTRGQQVTLSCSPISGHRSVSWYQQTPGQGLQFLFEYFSETQRNKGNFPGRFSGRQFSNSRSEMNVSTLELGDSALYLCASNNGGGTDTQYFGPGTRLTVL.

This clone was seen more than once but under ten times. The rearrangement links TRBV7-9 to TRBJ2-5, with TRBD2 identical over 7 bases. J was trimmed by 5 bases and V by 0 bases; bases with no gene match: 6. The germline V gene has CDR1 SEHNR and CDR2 FQNEAQ (reference sequence). CDR3 length: 15 residues. The CDR3 coding sequence is TGTGCCAGCAGCTTAGCGGGAGGGCCCTGGGAGACCCAGTACTTC. Residues: CASSLAGGPWETQYF.

The chain carries TRBV7-9 and TRBJ2-1, with 7 bases aligning to TRBD1. Germline CDR1 is SEHNR and CDR2 is FQNEAQ (reference sequence). The CDR3 is 15 residues long. V lost 8 bases, J lost 0 bases, and 7 bases stayed unmatched. CDR3 sequence: CASSTTGVSYNEQFF. The DNA of the CDR3 is TGTGCCAGCTCAACCACAGGGGTCTCCTACAATGAGCAGTTCTTC.

In this sample, this clone turned up a few times. The J gene is TRBJ2-5, the V gene TRBV7-6, with 8 nucleotides matching TRBD1. Per the germline V gene, CDR1 is SGHVS and CDR2 is FNYEAQ. The CDR3 is 17 residues long. Germline trimming cut 5 bases from V and 2 bases from J; bases unmatched to any gene: 13. As DNA, the CDR3 is TGTGCCAGCAGCCCTCACCTCAAGGGGGACAGGCAAGAGACCCAGTACTTC. The encoded protein is CASSPHLKGDRQETQYF. The full variable domain, in which reference TRBV7-6 and TRBJ2-5 provide the parts outside the CDR3, is GAGVSQSPRYKVTKRGQDVALRCDPISGHVSLYWYRQALGQGPEFLTYFNYEAQQDKSGLPNDRFSAERPEGSISTLTIQRTEQRDSAMYRCASSPHLKGDRQETQYFGPGTRLLVL.

The chain employs TRBV30 and TRBJ1-3; 10 bases are shared with TRBD1. Per the germline V gene, CDR1 is GTSNPN and CDR2 is SVGIG (reference sequence). CDR3 length: 16 residues. In DNA form, the CDR3 reads TGTGCTCAATGGGGACAGGGGACTTACTCTGGAAACACCATATATTTT. Translating it yields CAQWGQGTYSGNTIYF. The full variable domain, with the rest looked up from reference TRBV30 and TRBJ1-3, is SQTIHQWPATLVQPVGSPLSLECTVEGTSNPNLYWYRQAAGRGLQLLFYSVGIGQISSEVPQNLSASRPQDRQFILSSKKLLLSDSGFYLCAQWGQGTYSGNTIYFGEGSWLTVV.